Following are 5 T cell receptor beta chains from one sample sequenced in a study of T cell changes during pregnancy in multiple sclerosis. Measured with immunoSEQ multiplex PCR; TCRdb has only the in-frame clones, and not every one. The top ten clones hold about 3% of a sample with 88,000 or so clones, around 90% of them seen once. Sequencing was performed on peripheral blood, taken before pregnancy. These receptors were taken from a female donor with multiple sclerosis, enrolled in a pregnancy study.

The V call is TRBV9, the J call TRBJ2-3; D is possibly TRBD1 (6 bases). Germline lookup yields CDR1 SGDLS and CDR2 YYNGEE. Trimming shortened V by 0 bases and J by 0 bases, and 11 bases separated the two germline ends. This CDR3 is 16 amino acids long. The CDR3 reads CASSVAQGISTDTQYF. The CDR3 region has the DNA TGTGCCAGCAGCGTAGCTCAGGGGATTAGCACAGATACGCAGTATTTT.

The chain links TRBV19 to TRBJ2-5, with 12 positions matching TRBD1. Germline V gene lookup returns CDR1 LNHDA and CDR2 SQIVND (reference sequence). The CDR3 contains 17 residues. J gave up 1 base and V 4 bases, and 7 bases lay outside the gene matches. The CDR3 DNA reads as TGTGCCAGTAGTAGGGGGACAGGGGGCATTGGCCAAGAGACCCAGTACTTC. It translates to CASSRGTGGIGQETQYF. Drawing the rest from reference TRBV19 and TRBJ2-5, the complete variable domain is DGGITQSPKYLFRKEGQNVTLSCEQNLNHDAMYWYRQDPGQGLRLIYYSQIVNDFQKGDIAEGYSVSREKKESFPLTVTSAQKNPTAFYLCASSRGTGGIGQETQYFGPGTRLLVL.

V and J are TRBV28 and TRBJ2-7; 9 bases match TRBD2. Germline values: CDR1 MDHEN, CDR2 SYDVKM. The V and J ends lost 3 bases and 0 bases, in that order; junction bases with no gene match: 9. The CDR3 runs to 17 residues. The CDR3 region has the DNA TGTGCCAGCAGTTTTAGGCTAGCGGGGTTACCCTCCTACGAGCAGTACTTC. As protein: CASSFRLAGLPSYEQYF.

This clone was seen a single time. The V gene is TRBV28, the J gene TRBJ1-1; D remains unclear. Germline V gene sequence: CDR1 MDHEN, CDR2 SYDVKM. This CDR3 has 12 residues. V dropped 6 bases and J dropped 4 bases, with 9 bases sitting between them. CDR3 coding DNA: TGTGCCAGCAGCCTCTGGGCCACTGAAGCTTTCTTT. Its protein product is CASSLWATEAFF.

The rearrangement uses TRBV5-1 and TRBJ2-7; D unresolved. The CDR3 covers 12 residues. CDR1 and CDR2 from the germline V gene are SGHRS and YFSETQ. With 0 bases removed from V and 6 bases from J, the gap between germline ends came to 7 bases. The CDR3 sequence is CASSLDRGEQYF. The CDR3 nucleotides read TGCGCCAGCAGCTTGGATCGCGGCGAGCAGTACTTC.